A selection of T cell receptor beta chains follows, all from one sample in a study of T cell repertoires in ileal Crohn's disease. Sequencing was performed with immunoSEQ multiplex PCR; in TCRdb, only in-frame clones are kept and a portion is missing. The table includes 9,500 to 12,000 clones, about 70% detected once. Sequencing was done on a sample of ileal tissue. The receptors derive from an adult with Crohn's disease. Each CDR3 is given with its conserved first and last residue. Fields, in order: clone size, J gene, V gene, D gene, CDR3 protein, CDR3 DNA. The D gene is left open where the match is weak. Some rows have no size entry. The others give once, few or many, or a class for an expanded clone.

NA TRBJ1-2 TRBV6-1 TRBD1 CASTEGAGRNYGYTF TGTGCCAGCACCGAGGGGGCGGGACGGAACTATGGCTACACCTTC
NA TRBJ2-3 TRBV5-1 NA CASSSPGGTDTQYF TGCGCCAGCAGCTCTCCCGGGGGCACAGATACGCAGTATTTT
NA TRBJ1-2 TRBV7-2 NA CASSFLSGGPRNYGYTF TGTGCCAGCAGCTTTCTGAGCGGGGGCCCACGTAACTATGGCTACACCTTC
NA TRBJ1-2 TRBV4-2 NA CASSRFRADGYTF TGTGCCAGCAGCCGATTTAGAGCGGACGGCTACACCTTC
NA TRBJ2-3 TRBV19 NA CASSRDSGTDTQYF TGTGCCAGTAGTAGAGATAGCGGCACAGATACGCAGTATTTT
NA TRBJ2-5 TRBV7-2 TRBD2 CASSRLAGAGETQYF TGTGCCAGCAGCCGACTAGCGGGGGCGGGAGAGACCCAGTACTTC
NA TRBJ1-2 TRBV23-1 NA CASSHVGSTNGYTF TGCGCCAGCAGTCACGTGGGTTCGACTAATGGCTACACCTTC
few TRBJ1-3 TRBV6-5 TRBD1 CASSYADRGTGNTIYF TGTGCCAGCAGTTACGCCGACAGGGGGACTGGAAACACCATATATTTT
NA TRBJ1-5 TRBV5-1 TRBD1 CASSWGGQGDQPQHF TGCGCCAGCAGCTGGGGGGGACAGGGGGATCAGCCCCAGCATTTT
NA TRBJ1-5 TRBV18 NA CASSDGDQPQHF TGTGCCAGCTCCGACGGGGATCAGCCCCAGCATTTT
NA TRBJ2-3 TRBV7-2 TRBD2 CASSRPGTSSPQYF TGTGCCAGCAGCCGTCCCGGGACTAGCTCCCCGCAGTATTTT
NA TRBJ1-1 TRBV6-4 NA CASSVRENTEAFF TGTGCCAGCAGTGTCAGGGAAAACACTGAAGCTTTCTTT
NA TRBJ1-1 TRBV6-1 TRBD1 CASSAFDRGAWGAFF TGTGCCAGCAGTGCTTTCGACAGGGGGGCTTGGGGAGCTTTCTTT
few TRBJ1-1 TRBV29-1 NA CSGMAGYYPNTEAFF TGCAGTGGGATGGCGGGGTATTATCCGAACACTGAAGCTTTCTTT
NA TRBJ2-2 TRBV5-5 NA CASSLTVNTGELFF TGTGCCAGCAGCTTGACAGTCAACACCGGGGAGCTGTTTTTT
NA TRBJ2-3 TRBV18 TRBD1 CASSPGTGGNTDTQYF TGTGCCAGCTCACCCGGGACAGGGGGTAACACAGATACGCAGTATTTT
NA TRBJ2-1 TRBV5-1 TRBD2 CASSPPVRAGGINEQFF TGCGCCAGCAGCCCGCCCGTAAGGGCGGGGGGGATCAATGAGCAGTTCTTC
NA TRBJ1-2 TRBV2 NA CASRPRTIDSYGYTF TGTGCCAGCAGGCCCCGGACTATTGACAGTTATGGCTACACCTTC